The 11 T cell receptor beta chains given below trace back to one sample, sequenced in a study of T cell changes during pregnancy in multiple sclerosis. The repertoire was sequenced with immunoSEQ multiplex PCR; TCRdb's copy has only in-frame clones and lacks some. The sample contains tens of thousands of clones, around 90% of which appear only once. This sample comprised CD8+ T cells from peripheral blood mononuclear cells, obtained before pregnancy. All receptors derive from a female donor with multiple sclerosis, enrolled in a pregnancy study.

V usage is TRBV7-3 and J usage is TRBJ2-5; 10 nucleotides agree with TRBD1. Looked up from germline, CDR1 is SGHTA and CDR2 is FQGTGA. The CDR3 totals 15 residues. Trimming took 3 bases from V and 4 from J; bases not matched to a gene: 5. The CDR3 DNA reads as TGTGCCAGCAGCTTTGGGACAGGGGCCGGAGAGACCCAGTACTTC. Its translation: CASSFGTGAGETQYF.

The chain recombines TRBV14 with TRBJ2-4, with D perhaps matching TRBD2 (6 bases). The CDR3 runs to 16 residues. Germline V gives CDR1 SGHDN, CDR2 FVKESK. The ends were cut back, 1 base at V and 5 bases at J, with 15 bases in the middle. The CDR3 region is CASSQGVGAGQNIQYF. For the CDR3, the DNA is TGTGCCAGCAGCCAAGGCGTTGGGGCGGGGCAAAACATTCAGTACTTC.

The rearrangement links TRBV7-6 to TRBJ1-4; D is perhaps TRBD1 (5 bases). The CDR3 contains 18 residues. Germline-derived CDR1 and CDR2 are SGHVS and FNYEAQ. Trimming took 1 base from V and 3 from J, leaving 18 bases between them. CDR3 bases: TGTGCCAGCAGCTTAGAGGCGGGGCCCCTCGGGTCTAATGAAAAACTGTTTTTT. This sequence encodes CASSLEAGPLGSNEKLFF.

This chain connects TRBV12-5 to TRBJ2-7, with D uncertain. Trimming took off 3 bases at V and 2 bases at J, with 8 bases between the two ends. Germline V CDR1 and CDR2: LGHNT, FRNRAP. The CDR3 spans 13 residues. CDR3 region: CASGFSQPYEQYF. CDR3 nucleotides: TGTGCTAGTGGTTTCTCACAACCCTACGAGCAGTACTTC.

CDR3 DNA sequence: TGTGCCAGCAGTGCTCAGGGGGCGGTTGGAAACACCATATATTTT. It specifies CASSAQGAVGNTIYF. The chain is built from TRBV25-1 and TRBJ1-3; TRBD1 agrees at 8 bases. Germline V gives CDR1 MGHDK, CDR2 SYGVNS. V shed 4 bases, J shed 3 bases, and the junction held 5 bases outside the gene matches. The CDR3 length is 15 residues.

This clone has only a few counts. This chain connects TRBV29-1 to TRBJ2-7; D unresolved. The CDR3 extends over 11 amino acids. The germline CDR1 and CDR2 sequences are SQVTM and ANQGSEA. V was pared by 7 bases and J by 2 bases, with 9 bases between. The CDR3: CSAGTAYEQYF. CDR3 DNA sequence: TGCAGCGCTGGTACGGCCTACGAGCAGTACTTC.

By sample share, this clone is medium-sized (0.01 to 0.1%). The rearrangement joins TRBV7-8 to TRBJ1-2, with TRBD1 identical over 7 bases. The germline gives CDR1 SGHVS, CDR2 FQNEAQ. The CDR3 is 15 amino acids. J gave up 5 bases and V 5 bases, and 11 bases lay outside the gene matches. The CDR3 loop is CASSLERQGLYGYTF. Written as DNA, the CDR3 is TGTGCCAGCAGCCTGGAGAGACAGGGCCTTTATGGCTACACCTTC.

This chain connects TRBV7-3 to TRBJ2-2; 10 bases fit TRBD2. Germline V CDR1 and CDR2: SGHTA, FQGTGA. The CDR3 is 17 residues long. Germline trimming cut 4 bases from V and 4 bases from J; bases unmatched to any gene: 9. CDR3 in DNA: TGTGCCAGCAGCTACATTAGCGGGGGGTCCACCACCGGGGAGCTGTTTTTT. This codes for CASSYISGGSTTGELFF.

V is TRBV5-4 and J is TRBJ2-2, with 8 bases fitting TRBD1. This CDR3 is 15 amino acids long. The junction had 8 bases not matched to a gene; V was cut back by 4 bases and J by 6 bases. Germline CDR1 reads SGHNT; CDR2 reads YYREEE (reference sequence). The CDR3 is CASSLPDRDPGELFF. In DNA form, the CDR3 reads TGTGCCAGCAGCCTACCGGACAGGGATCCCGGGGAGCTGTTTTTT.

The CDR3 DNA reads as TGTGCCAGCAGCCCCGGGACAGTTGCCTACGAGCAGTACTTC. Encoded protein: CASSPGTVAYEQYF. V usage is TRBV9 and J usage is TRBJ2-7; TRBD1 aligns across 7 bases. The CDR3 runs to 14 residues. Germline V gene sequence: CDR1 SGDLS, CDR2 YYNGEE. The junction had 6 bases not matched to a gene; V was cut back by 4 bases and J by 2 bases.

The chain recombines TRBV5-1 with TRBJ2-1, with 10 bases fitting TRBD2. The germline V gene encodes CDR1 SGHRS and CDR2 YFSETQ. V lost 1 base, J lost 2 bases, and 6 bases stayed unmatched. This CDR3 region has 17 residues. The DNA of the CDR3 is TGCGCCAGCAGCTTGAGGGCTAGCGGGGGAACCTACAATGAGCAGTTCTTC. Its translation: CASSLRASGGTYNEQFF. The whole variable domain, filled in from reference TRBV5-1 and TRBJ2-1, reads KAGVTQTPRYLIKTRGQQVTLSCSPISGHRSVSWYQQTPGQGLQFLFEYFSETQRNKGNFPGRFSGRQFSNSRSEMNVSTLELGDSALYLCASSLRASGGTYNEQFFGPGTRLTVL.